This is a list of T cell receptor beta chains from one sample in a study of CD8+CD57+ T cells in acquired aplastic anemia. One entry per CDR3 protein, called by TCRdb with MiXCR from the reads. The data contain some 150,000 distinct CDR3 sequences, 71% of them singletons. The sample consisted of sorted CD4+, CD8+, or CD8+CD57+ T cells (not recorded which) from PBMCs. These receptors all come from a human donor with aplastic anemia. Each CDR3 is given with its conserved first and last residue. Each record gives: V gene, J gene, CDR3 protein.

TRBV5-1,TRBJ1-6,CASSIDNSPLHF
TRBV7-9,TRBJ2-5,CASSLYPETQYF
TRBV29-1,TRBJ2-7,CSVAHLSSGTAYEQYF
TRBV20-1,TRBJ1-5,CSASQGLSNQPQHF
TRBV7-2,TRBJ1-2,CASSYGTGTVGYTF
TRBV11-1,TRBJ2-7,CASSLRRLAGSYEQYF
TRBV7-8,TRBJ1-5,CASSDYANQPQHF
TRBV20-1,TRBJ2-5,CSARDGGPLETQYF
TRBV20-1,TRBJ2-5,CSARKLAGGQETQYF
TRBV9,TRBJ2-5,CASSVESGGRETQYF
TRBV2,TRBJ1-3,CASSENRVPGNTIYF
TRBV7-9,TRBJ1-1,CASRPFGGGRRTEAFF
TRBV5-1,TRBJ2-3,CASSLEWTGVWGTDTQYF
TRBV7-9,TRBJ2-1,CASSSPGPGGTYNEQFF
TRBV6-4,TRBJ2-1,CASSESGETEQFF
TRBV7-9,TRBJ2-7,CASSPLTYEQYF
TRBV24-1,TRBJ1-2,CATSDRVDGYTF
TRBV27,TRBJ2-7,CASSPFGAYEQYF
TRBV7-9,TRBJ2-1,CASFLTPGNEQFF
TRBV14,TRBJ1-3,CASSEDRNTIYF
TRBV29-1,TRBJ1-2,CSVVIYYGYTF
TRBV9,TRBJ1-6,CASSSHPNSPLHF
TRBV20-1,TRBJ2-3,CSARDWGQATFYNEQYF
TRBV20-1,TRBJ1-6,CSARDRGSSSYNSPLHF
TRBV5-4,TRBJ1-6,CASSLATRLNSPLHF
TRBV9,TRBJ2-5,CASSPRTSGVYETQYF
TRBV28,TRBJ2-2,CASSTRGTGGLFF
TRBV24-1,TRBJ1-2,CATSDSAGSYGYTF
TRBV7-9,TRBJ2-2,CAGQGLTNTGELFF
TRBV5-5,TRBJ1-1,CASSLIPDMNTEAFF
TRBV10-3,TRBJ2-2,CAISAGREDGGELFF
TRBV15,TRBJ1-2,CATSRRTLEGYTF
TRBV7-8,TRBJ2-7,CASSRDRVSREQYF
TRBV20-1,TRBJ2-3,CSAARDQIAGTQYF
TRBV9,TRBJ2-7,CASNPIPQRRPYEQYF
TRBV9,TRBJ2-7,CASSAGQGSLYEQYF
TRBV25-1,TRBJ2-1,CASSPARDNYNEQFF
TRBV10-3,TRBJ2-3,CAISDRGTDTQYF
TRBV5-1,TRBJ2-6,CASSLGTASGANVLTF